This passage covers 16 T cell receptor beta chains from one sample sequenced in a study of Ad26.COV2.S vaccination and SARS-CoV-2 variants. Stated treatment: 19 received Ad26.COV2.S at low or high dose, single or two shots; several received placebo; per-sample allocation not given. Sample collection was performed on day 63 after the first vaccine or placebo injection. Method: immunoSEQ multiplex PCR; TCRdb's copy keeps in-frame clones and lacks some. The data hold 300,000 to 350,000 clones, with around nine tenths observed a single time. Specimen: peripheral blood, collected in a trial of Ad26.COV2.S vaccine versus placebo. The receptor set was obtained from a person aged 18 to 59 who received the Ad26.COV2.S COVID-19 vaccine or a placebo.

There are a few counts of this clone. In DNA, the CDR3 is TGTGCCAGCAGTTTTCGATTAGGGACTGAAGCTTTCTTT. Translated: CASSFRLGTEAFF. The chain employs TRBV12-3 or TRBV12-4 and TRBJ1-1; unclear D gene. The V end lost 3 bases, the J end lost 5 bases, and 10 bases lay between the germline ends. The CDR3 runs to 13 residues.

The CDR3 sequence: CAWTSTSWGTQYF. CDR3 DNA sequence: TGTGCCTGGACGTCGACGTCTTGGGGGACCCAGTACTTC. The chain joins TRBV30 to TRBJ2-5; no definite D call. Trimming took off 4 bases at V and 7 bases at J, with 16 bases between the two ends. The CDR3 is made up of 13 amino acids. Per the germline V gene, CDR1 is GTSNPN and CDR2 is SVGIG (reference sequence). Full variable domain (rest looked up from reference TRBV30 and TRBJ2-5): SQTIHQWPATLVQPVGSPLSLECTVEGTSNPNLYWYRQAAGRGLQLLFYSVGIGQISSEVPQNLSASRPQDRQFILSSKKLLLSDSGFYLCAWTSTSWGTQYFGPGTRLLVL.

This clone showed up just a few times. The chain employs TRBV19 and TRBJ2-7; weak D call: TRBD1 (6 bases). Trimming removed 3 bases from V and 6 bases from J, with 12 bases in between. This CDR3 comprises 13 residues. Germline V gives CDR1 LNHDA, CDR2 SQIVND (reference sequence). The DNA of the CDR3 is TGTGCCAGTAGTATGGCCCAGGGGCTCGAGCAGTACTTC. Its translation: CASSMAQGLEQYF. Full variable domain (outside the CDR3, taken from reference TRBV19 and TRBJ2-7): DGGITQSPKYLFRKEGQNVTLSCEQNLNHDAMYWYRQDPGQGLRLIYYSQIVNDFQKGDIAEGYSVSREKKESFPLTVTSAQKNPTAFYLCASSMAQGLEQYFGPGTRLTVT.

The chain combines TRBV12-3 or TRBV12-4 with TRBJ2-6, with D perhaps matching TRBD2 (5 bases). CDR3 size: 13 residues. Trimming removed 8 bases at V and 0 bases at J, with 5 bases between. In nucleotides, the CDR3 is TGTGCCAGCGGGAGCTCTGGGGCCAACGTCCTGACTTTC. Protein product: CASGSSGANVLTF.

This sequence joins TRBV6-5 and TRBJ1-3, with 8 bases aligning to TRBD1. V was clipped by 11 bases and J by 1 base; unmatched bases: 7. Germline CDR1 is MNHEY and CDR2 is SVGAGI. The CDR3 consists of 14 residues. The CDR3: CAGARTGSGNTIYF. CDR3 nucleotides: TGTGCCGGAGCTCGGACAGGGTCTGGAAACACCATATATTTT.

This rearrangement joins TRBV5-6 to TRBJ2-7, with a tentative D call TRBD2 (6 bases). The CDR3 sequence is 15 residues long. CDR1 SGHDT and CDR2 YYEEEE come from the germline V gene. Trimming removed 1 base at V and 0 bases at J, with 11 bases between. CDR3 nucleotides: TGTGCCAGCAGCTTGATCGGGACTGGCTCCTACGAGCAGTACTTC. Its protein product is CASSLIGTGSYEQYF.

V usage is TRBV7-3 and J usage is TRBJ2-3; 9 nucleotides match TRBD2. Germline CDR1 and CDR2: SGHTA and FQGTGA. The CDR3 runs to 13 residues. V trimming: 5 bases; J trimming: 4 bases; junction bases outside the gene matches: 1. As DNA, the CDR3 is TGTGCCAGCAGCCCTAGCGGGGCAGATACGCAGTATTTT. Its protein is CASSPSGADTQYF.

V is TRBV7-2 and J is TRBJ1-6; D not certain. The V gene's germline CDR1 is SGHTA and CDR2 FQGNSA. The CDR3 loop spans 12 amino acids. Between the trimmed V and J ends, which lost 5 bases and 6 bases, there was a span of 5 bases. CDR3 sequence reads: CASSNSNSPLHF. DNA for the CDR3: TGTGCCAGCAGCAACAGTAATTCACCCCTCCACTTT.

This clone was counted once. The rearrangement uses TRBV2 and TRBJ2-2; no definite D call. Germline assignment: CDR1 SNHLY and CDR2 FYNNEI. The CDR3 contains 12 residues. Trimming pared 6 bases from V and 6 bases from J, leaving 8 bases between. CDR3 DNA: TGTGCCAGCAGCGCCCCTCCCGGGGAGCTGTTTTTT. The encoded protein is CASSAPPGELFF.

The gene calls are TRBV4-1 and TRBJ1-3; D remains ambiguous. The length of the CDR3 is 17 residues. Germline V gene lookup returns CDR1 MGHRA and CDR2 YSYEKL. Trimming left V 1 base short and J 0 bases short, with 13 bases between. The CDR3 spells CASSQAPHQASGNTIYF. DNA for the CDR3: TGCGCCAGCAGCCAAGCACCCCACCAGGCCTCTGGAAACACCATATATTTT.

The chain recombines TRBV7-9 with TRBJ1-6; D is unclear. Trimming took 2 bases from V and 0 from J, leaving 2 bases between them. Looked up from germline, CDR1 is SEHNR and CDR2 is FQNEAQ (reference sequence). The CDR3 is 14 residues long. This CDR3 reads CASSLISYNSPLHF. The CDR3 nucleotides are TGTGCCAGCAGCTTAATCTCCTATAATTCACCCCTCCACTTT.

The chain combines TRBV28 with TRBJ2-1; TRBD2 matches 12 bases. Germline assignment: CDR1 MDHEN and CDR2 SYDVKM. CDR3 length: 16 amino acids. Trimming cost V 5 bases and J 8 bases; bases outside gene matches: 10. CDR3 residues: CASSLDLAGGFDEQFF. Here the CDR3 DNA reads TGTGCCAGCAGTCTAGACCTAGCGGGGGGGTTTGATGAGCAGTTCTTC.

This clone was detected a few times. J is TRBJ2-1 and V is TRBV7-3, with D perhaps matching TRBD1 (6 bases). Germline V gene sequence: CDR1 SGHTA, CDR2 FQGTGA. The CDR3 is 15 amino acids. V dropped 1 base and J dropped 2 bases, with 9 bases sitting between them. CDR3 DNA sequence: TGTGCCAGCAGCTTAATCACAGGGCCCTACAATGAGCAGTTCTTC. Protein: CASSLITGPYNEQFF.

This clone was seen once. The V and J genes are TRBV15 and TRBJ1-1; D unclear. Per germline, CDR1 LNHNV and CDR2 YYDKDF (reference sequence). V was trimmed by 4 bases and J by 1 base, leaving 10 bases between them. CDR3 length equals 14 residues. The CDR3 is CATSKKDGNTEAFF. The CDR3 coding sequence is TGTGCCACCAGCAAGAAGGACGGGAACACTGAAGCTTTCTTT.

The gene calls are TRBV11-2 and TRBJ1-6; TRBD1 is a possible D gene (5 bases). Germline CDR1 and CDR2: SGHAT and FQNNGV. The germline V and J ends were trimmed by 1 base and 7 bases, with 23 bases remaining between them. The CDR3 is 19 amino acids. CDR3 nucleotides: TGTGCCAGCAGCTTAGCAAGTCTGGTAGGGGCGCTCCCCAATTCACCCCTCCACTTT. Its translation: CASSLASLVGALPNSPLHF.

J is TRBJ1-5 and V is TRBV19; D not certain. The CDR3 length is 15 residues. The germline V and J ends were trimmed by 7 bases and 4 bases, with 17 bases remaining between them. Germline V gene lookup returns CDR1 LNHDA and CDR2 SQIVND (reference sequence). The DNA of the CDR3 is TGTGCCAGTATCGGTGTGGAGGTGGGGAATCAGCCCCAGCATTTT. Translating it yields CASIGVEVGNQPQHF.